This passage covers 9 T cell receptor beta chains from one sample sequenced in a study of T cell responses to AZD1222 COVID-19 vaccine. The repertoire was sequenced with immunoSEQ multiplex PCR; TCRdb's copy has only in-frame clones and lacks some. The profile shows 120,000 to 150,000 clones, 75% to 95% of them singletons. This specimen was peripheral blood, taken on day 0 of MenACWY control vaccination. Receptors were obtained from an adult in good health.

The chain employs TRBV27 and TRBJ2-2; 15 bases fit TRBD2. With 5 bases clipped from V and 4 bases from J, the junction kept 8 bases outside the gene matches. The length of the CDR3 is 18 residues. CDR1 MNHEY and CDR2 SMNVEV come from the germline V gene (reference sequence). The DNA for the CDR3 is TGTGCCAGCAGTCCATGGACTAGCGGGGGGGCAGGCACCGGGGAGCTGTTTTTT. Translating it yields CASSPWTSGGAGTGELFF.

The chain uses TRBV7-8 and TRBJ2-6, with D unclear. The CDR3 spans 16 residues. V dropped 1 base and J dropped 1 base, with 8 bases sitting between them. The germline gives CDR1 SGHVS, CDR2 FQNEAQ. The CDR3 here is CASSLEAPSGANVLTF. CDR3 DNA sequence: TGTGCCAGCAGCTTAGAGGCCCCGTCTGGGGCCAACGTCCTGACTTTC.

The chain is built from TRBV12-5 and TRBJ2-2, with D possibly matching TRBD2 (5 bases). Trimming pared 7 bases from V and 6 bases from J, leaving 12 bases between. The CDR3 has 13 residues. Germline V gene sequence: CDR1 LGHNT, CDR2 FRNRAP. CDR3 DNA: TGTGCTAGTGCCGGAGGCAGTCCCGGGGAGCTGTTTTTT. Its translation: CASAGGSPGELFF. The complete variable domain, with remaining parts taken from reference TRBV12-5 and TRBJ2-2, reads DARVTQTPRHKVTEMGQEVTMRCQPILGHNTVFWYRQTMMQGLELLAYFRNRAPLDDSGMPKDRFSAEMPDATLATLKIQPSEPRDSAVYFCASAGGSPGELFFGEGSRLTVL.

The chain has TRBV19 and TRBJ1-5; D not certain. Trimming left V 5 bases short and J 1 base short, with 9 bases between. In germline, CDR1 is LNHDA, CDR2 SQIVND (reference sequence). This CDR3 has 14 residues. The CDR3 region is CASSLDGSNQPQHF. CDR3 sequence (DNA): TGTGCCAGTAGTTTGGACGGAAGCAATCAGCCCCAGCATTTT.

The chain joins TRBV7-2 to TRBJ2-2; D unclear. Between the trimmed V and J ends, which lost 5 bases and 0 bases, there was a span of 4 bases. This CDR3 comprises 13 residues. Germline V gene lookup returns CDR1 SGHTA and CDR2 FQGNSA. The CDR3 spells CASSTSNTGELFF. Written as DNA, the CDR3 is TGTGCCAGCAGCACCTCGAACACCGGGGAGCTGTTTTTT.

The gene calls are TRBV3-1 (or the pseudogene TRBV3-2) and TRBJ1-3; a weak D match, TRBD1 (6 bases). The CDR3 has 17 residues. Trimming left V 4 bases short and J 0 bases short, with 16 bases between. CDR1 is LGHDT, CDR2 YNNKEL, per germline (reference sequence). The CDR3 loop is CASSLRGGILSGNTIYF. As DNA, the CDR3 is TGTGCCAGCAGCCTCCGAGGGGGGATTCTCTCTGGAAACACCATATATTTT.

The rearrangement uses TRBV19 and TRBJ1-2; D unresolved. The CDR3 contains 15 residues. Germline V gene lookup returns CDR1 LNHDA and CDR2 SQIVND (reference sequence). V was pared by 1 base and J by 0 bases, with 9 bases between. CDR3 sequence: CASSIAFTANYGYTF. In DNA, the CDR3 is TGTGCCAGTAGTATAGCCTTCACAGCTAACTATGGCTACACCTTC.

The chain uses TRBV10-3 and TRBJ1-3; D gene unclear. The CDR3 consists of 17 residues. The V end was cut by 7 bases, the J end by 0 bases, with 19 bases between. In germline, CDR1 is ENHRY, CDR2 SYGVKD. CDR3 sequence reads: CAITSQTDNASGNTIYF. In DNA, the CDR3 is TGTGCCATCACATCGCAGACGGATAACGCCTCTGGAAACACCATATATTTT.

This sequence joins TRBV18 and TRBJ1-5, with D tentatively TRBD1 (5 bases). CDR3 length: 14 amino acids. With 2 bases removed from V and 6 bases from J, the gap between germline ends came to 11 bases. Germline lookup yields CDR1 KGHSH and CDR2 LQKENI. CDR3 protein: CASSPSGGSQPQHF. DNA for the CDR3: TGTGCCAGCTCACCATCCGGGGGGTCTCAGCCCCAGCATTTT.